This TCR beta chain was retrieved from a study of Graves' ophthalmopathy and Graves' hyperthyroidism. Study-level points and caveats: Blood was where most expanded thyroid clonotypes above 0.001 frequency also turned up.

This clonotype was counted only a few times. Antigen specificity is unknown. There are 14 residues in the CDR3. Germline values: CDR1 ENHRY, CDR2 SYGVKD. Between the trimmed V and J ends, which lost 4 bases and 6 bases, there was a span of 16 bases. The sequenced template was RNA, covering the TCR beta CDR3 region. Second-round multiplex PCR came after first-round RT-PCR with HTBI primers. TCRdb itself ran the multiplex PCR reads through MiXCR, one entry per CDR3 protein. The sample shows 900,000 to 1,200,000 distinct CDR3 sequences, 35% to 45% of them seen only once. Included hyperthyroidism patients were aged 18 to 65 and newly diagnosed (under 2 months' duration).

This TCR was recovered from an adult man with Graves' hyperthyroidism. Sequenced input: peripheral blood or thyroid tissue (not recorded which). V usage is TRBV10-3 and J usage is TRBJ2-7; a possible D gene is TRBD2 (6 bases). Written as DNA, the CDR3 is TGTGCCATCAGTGGAACCATGACTAGGGGCGAGCAGTACTTC. Amino acid sequence: CAISGTMTRGEQYF.